These T cell receptor beta chains were read from a single sample in a study of T cells after yellow fever vaccination. TCRdb used MiXCR to reprocess the 5' RACE reads, holding one entry per CDR3 protein. The table includes more than 450,000 distinct CDR3 sequences, 21% detected once. The specimen was PBMCs, collected roughly 23 days after the first yellow fever vaccination. All receptors derive from a man in his late teens or twenties who received the YFV17D yellow fever vaccine. Each CDR3 is given with its conserved first and last residue. A D gene is named only where the DNA matches it firmly. Size is stated for part of the rows, as once, few or many counts, or as a class when the clone is expanded.

j_call clone_size v_call d_call cdr3_nt cdr3_aa
TRBJ2-7 - TRBV7-2 - TGTGCCAGCAGCTTACTTGGGGACTCCTACGAGCAGTACTTC CASSLLGDSYEQYF
TRBJ2-2 few TRBV7-3 - TGTGCCAGCAGCGCACTACAGACTAACACCGGGGAGCTGTTTTTT CASSALQTNTGELFF
TRBJ1-2 few TRBV5-6 TRBD1 TGTGCCAGCAGCTGGCTCGGTTGGACAGGGGTTCCCTATGGCTACACCTTC CASSWLGWTGVPYGYTF
TRBJ2-7 - TRBV6-1 - TGTGCCAGCAGTGAACGCAGTTACGAGCAGTACTTC CASSERSYEQYF
TRBJ2-1 - TRBV20-1 - TGCAGTGCTAGAGGGGGTCGGGAGACAAATGAGCAGTTCTTC CSARGGRETNEQFF
TRBJ2-7 few TRBV10-3 TRBD2 TGTGCCATCAGTGAGCCACCGGGACTAGCGGGGGGGTCGTACGAGCAGTACTTC CAISEPPGLAGGSYEQYF
TRBJ2-7 few TRBV5-1 TRBD2 TGCGCCAGCAGCCATTACGCTGAGCGGGGGGCTTCAATCACCTACGAGCAGTACTTC CASSHYAERGASITYEQYF
TRBJ2-5 - TRBV6-2/TRBV6-3 - TGTGCCAGCAGCTTCGTCTCAGCCCCGGAGACCCAGTACTTC CASSFVSAPETQYF
TRBJ1-1 few TRBV3-1 - TGTGCCAGCGCGCTTGGGTTGGGGGGGACTGAAGCTTTCTTT CASALGLGGTEAFF
TRBJ2-3 few TRBV12-3/TRBV12-4 TRBD2 TGTGCCAGCAGCTCACTAGCGGGGAGAGCAGATACGCAGTATTTT CASSSLAGRADTQYF
TRBJ2-6 few TRBV7-8 TRBD1 TGTGCCAGCAGCTCGGACAGGGGGCCTGGGGCCAACGTCCTGACTTTC CASSSDRGPGANVLTF
TRBJ2-3 - TRBV5-1 TRBD2 TGCGCCAGTCGGCAACTAGCGGGCCCCACAGATACGCAGTATTTT CASRQLAGPTDTQYF
TRBJ1-2 - TRBV20-1 - TGCAGTGCTAGGATGCCTAACTATGGCTACACCTTC CSARMPNYGYTF
TRBJ2-5 - TRBV4-1 - TGCGCCAGCAGCCAAGATCCAGCGGAGGAGACCCAGTACTTC CASSQDPAEETQYF
TRBJ2-5 - TRBV5-1 TRBD2 TGCGCCAGCAGCTTGGGCGGACTAGCGGGGGGAGAGACCCAGTACTTC CASSLGGLAGGETQYF
TRBJ2-2 - TRBV11-2 - TGTGCCAGCAGTGCCTGGGCGGGCGGGGAGCTGTTTTTT CASSAWAGGELFF
TRBJ2-1 - TRBV27 TRBD1 TGTGCCAGCAGTTTCGTCAGGGGGCGAGAGCAGTTCTTC CASSFVRGREQFF
TRBJ2-3 - TRBV7-9 - TGTGCCAGCATCGGCGTAGGTGCAGATACGCAGTATTTT CASIGVGADTQYF
TRBJ2-1 - TRBV5-1 TRBD2 TGCGCCAGCAGCCCTACGACTAGCGGGTACCCCAATGAGCAGTTCTTC CASSPTTSGYPNEQFF
TRBJ1-6 - TRBV12-3/TRBV12-4 - TGTGCCAGCAGTTTTACACCCAATAATTCACCCCTCCACTTT CASSFTPNNSPLHF
TRBJ2-2 - TRBV5-5 TRBD1 TGTGCCAGCAGCCACGGACAGGGGTTGTCCGGGGAGCTGTTTTTT CASSHGQGLSGELFF
TRBJ2-5 - TRBV12-3/TRBV12-4 - TGTGCCAGCAGCCGCGCCCGGGAGACCCAGTACTTC CASSRARETQYF
TRBJ2-1 many TRBV5-1 TRBD2 TGCGCCAGCAGCCGACCGGGACTAAACAATGAGCAGTTCTTC CASSRPGLNNEQFF
TRBJ2-3 - TRBV11-2 TRBD2 TGTGCCGCAGCGGGGTTAGCAGATACGCAGTATTTT CAAAGLADTQYF
TRBJ2-3 many TRBV4-3 TRBD2 TGCGCCAGCAGCCAAGATTGGAGCGGGGGGGCTGTCAAAGATACGCAGTATTTT CASSQDWSGGAVKDTQYF